Listed here are 18 T cell receptor beta chains from one sample, sequenced in a study of blood T cells in healthy people across ages. For the second PCR, which ran for roughly 6 to 12 cycles, a sample-barcoded 5' primer and a J-beta primer mix were used. MiXCR was run by TCRdb on the 5' RACE reads, yielding one entry per CDR3 protein. The sample gives over 300,000 distinct CDR3 sequences, roughly half of which show up once; 45% to 55% is in the top ten. The source material was blood. Source of these receptors: a man in his sixties in good health.

V is TRBV20-1 and J is TRBJ1-5, with 7 bases matching TRBD1. The V gene's germline CDR1 is DFQATT and CDR2 SNEGSKA (reference sequence). CDR3 size: 14 residues. With 6 bases clipped from V and 8 bases from J, the junction kept 13 bases outside the gene matches. Written as DNA, the CDR3 is TGCAGTGCGCCCACAGGGGCACCTCCGAAGCCCCAGCATTTT. Protein: CSAPTGAPPKPQHF.

The chain couples TRBV20-1 to TRBJ1-2; D gene ambiguous. The V and J ends lost 3 bases and 5 bases respectively, with 7 bases between them. Germline loops: CDR1 DFQATT, CDR2 SNEGSKA (reference sequence). CDR3 size: 11 residues. In DNA form, the CDR3 reads TGCAGTGCTAGGGAGCGATATGGCTACACCTTC. It yields the protein CSARERYGYTF.

The chain joins TRBV20-1 to TRBJ2-1; either TRBD1 or TRBD2 may supply D (5 bases each). This CDR3 region has 16 residues. Trimming took 1 base from V and 6 from J, leaving 19 bases between them. The V gene's germline CDR1 is DFQATT and CDR2 SNEGSKA (reference sequence). The DNA of the CDR3 is TGCAGTGCTAGAGTCCGGGGCCAACCAGAGACCAATGAGCAGTTCTTC. Its translation is CSARVRGQPETNEQFF.

This clonotype was observed at least ten times. The chain uses TRBV27 and TRBJ2-7; 8 bases match TRBD1. With V trimmed by 0 bases and J by 7 bases, 8 bases remained unmatched. The germline CDR1 and CDR2 sequences are MNHEY and SMNVEV (reference sequence). The length of the CDR3 is 15 residues. The CDR3 region has the DNA TGTGCCAGCAGTTTATCAGCAGGGGGCAGCGGGGAGCAGTACTTC. Amino acids: CASSLSAGGSGEQYF.

The V call is TRBV28, the J call TRBJ2-6; TRBD1 aligns across 8 bases. Trimming at V came to 4 bases and at J to 4 bases, leaving 15 bases not matched to a gene. CDR3 length: 19 amino acids. Germline values: CDR1 MDHEN, CDR2 SYDVKM. CDR3 coding DNA: TGTGCCAGCAGTTCCCCGGGGGCAGGGGGCGCTTTCGGGGCCAACGTCCTGACTTTC. Its protein product is CASSSPGAGGAFGANVLTF.

The chain couples TRBV11-3 to TRBJ2-3, with D perhaps TRBD1 or TRBD2 (6 bases each). Germline CDR1 and CDR2: SGHNT and YENEEA. V lost 5 bases, J lost 3 bases, and 15 bases lay in between. CDR3 length: 15 amino acids. The chain's CDR3 is CASSPPGGGTDTQYF. DNA for the CDR3: TGTGCCAGCAGCCCCCCAGGAGGGGGGACAGATACGCAGTATTTT.

This clonotype occurred a few times. The CDR3 here is CASSSDTWNYGYTF. CDR3 nucleotide sequence: TGTGCCAGCAGTTCCGACACCTGGAACTATGGCTACACCTTC. The genes are TRBV6-5 and TRBJ1-2; D gene ambiguous. The CDR3 runs 14 residues. The V end was cut by 4 bases, the J end by 2 bases, with 11 bases between. Per germline, CDR1 MNHEY and CDR2 SVGAGI.

This clonotype was seen only a few times. The chain links TRBV12-3 or TRBV12-4 to TRBJ2-1; 9 nucleotides line up with TRBD2. There are 15 residues in the CDR3. Germline trimming cut 6 bases from V and 9 bases from J; bases unmatched to any gene: 12. This CDR3 reads CASSPRIAGASEQFF. The CDR3 DNA reads TGTGCCAGCAGCCCCCGGATAGCGGGGGCGTCTGAGCAGTTCTTC.

The chain links TRBV20-1 to TRBJ1-2, with D tentatively TRBD1 (5 bases). Germline V CDR1 and CDR2: DFQATT, SNEGSKA (reference sequence). The CDR3 totals 14 residues. V was cut by 0 bases and J by 7 bases, with 15 bases left in between. The chain's CDR3 is CSAREITGGFGYTF. The CDR3 bases are TGCAGTGCTAGAGAGATAACGGGGGGTTTTGGCTACACCTTC.

A few counts support this clonotype. The chain employs TRBV12-3 or TRBV12-4 and TRBJ2-5; 7 bases agree with TRBD1. The CDR3 length is 15 residues. With 3 bases clipped from V and 0 bases from J, the junction kept 4 bases outside the gene matches. Here the CDR3 DNA reads TGTGCCAGCAGTTTCTGGGGGACAGACCAAGAGACCCAGTACTTC. It is translated as CASSFWGTDQETQYF.

This clonotype was found once. The gene calls are TRBV15 and TRBJ2-5, with no clear D. There are 14 residues in the CDR3. V was trimmed by 0 bases and J by 5 bases, leaving 10 bases between them. Germline lookup yields CDR1 LNHNV and CDR2 YYDKDF (reference sequence). The CDR3 DNA reads TGTGCCACCAGCAGAGATAGGCTGGTCGAGACCCAGTACTTC. This encodes CATSRDRLVETQYF.

This chain links TRBV28 with TRBJ2-7; D is uncertain. V was cut by 5 bases and J by 2 bases, with 10 bases left in between. Germline CDR1 and CDR2: MDHEN and SYDVKM. The CDR3 totals 13 residues. The CDR3 is CASSLSAPYEQYF. Here the CDR3 DNA reads TGTGCCAGCAGTCTATCCGCCCCCTACGAGCAGTACTTC.

This clonotype was observed a few times. The chain is built from TRBV20-1 and TRBJ2-4; weak D call: TRBD2 (6 bases). The V and J ends lost 6 bases and 2 bases respectively, with 17 bases between them. The CDR3 contains 15 residues. Germline CDR1 and CDR2: DFQATT and SNEGSKA (reference sequence). CDR3 in amino acids: CSAKPAGRTKNIQYF. As DNA, the CDR3 is TGCAGTGCGAAGCCGGCAGGGAGGACCAAAAACATTCAGTACTTC.

The chain has TRBV7-2 and TRBJ2-3, with 8 bases aligning to TRBD2. There are 16 residues in the CDR3. In germline, CDR1 is SGHTA, CDR2 FQGNSA. V gave up 2 bases and J gave up 4 bases; unmatched junction bases: 8. The CDR3 spells CASSLRAGGVADTQYF. The CDR3 DNA sequence: TGTGCCAGCAGCTTAAGGGCGGGAGGTGTGGCAGATACGCAGTATTTT.

This clonotype was counted between two and nine times. The rearrangement joins TRBV14 to TRBJ1-3, with no clear D. CDR1 and CDR2 from the germline V gene are SGHDN and FVKESK. V dropped 0 bases and J dropped 0 bases, with 3 bases sitting between them. This CDR3 is 14 amino acids long. This CDR3 reads CASSQDFSGNTIYF. The CDR3 DNA reads as TGTGCCAGCAGCCAAGATTTCTCTGGAAACACCATATATTTT.

The chain is built from TRBV6-5 and TRBJ1-1; D is perhaps TRBD1 (6 bases). Germline loops: CDR1 MNHEY, CDR2 SVGAGI. The CDR3 has 14 residues. The germline V and J ends were trimmed by 6 bases and 8 bases, with 19 bases remaining between them. The CDR3 DNA is TGTGCCAGCAGAGGAAGGGGGTCCGCCTGGGAAGCTTTCTTT. As protein: CASRGRGSAWEAFF.

J is TRBJ1-5 and V is TRBV12-3 or TRBV12-4; possibly TRBD1 for D (5 bases). The V end was cut by 6 bases, the J end by 6 bases, with 12 bases between. This CDR3 region has 13 residues. The CDR3 bases are TGTGCCAGCAGACGAGGGGAGGGTCAGCCCCAGCATTTT. Its protein product is CASRRGEGQPQHF.

As DNA, the CDR3 is TGTGCCAGCAGCCAAGTAACCAATGAGCAGTTCTTC. It codes for CASSQVTNEQFF. V is TRBV14 and J is TRBJ2-1; D is unclear. Trimming took 1 base from V and 6 from J, leaving 4 bases between them. This CDR3 contains 12 residues. Germline CDR1 and CDR2: SGHDN and FVKESK.